This T cell receptor beta chain is from a study of blood T cell repertoires in COVID-19. Study-wide background: Acute and convalescent COVID-19 specimens originated in the United States, Italy and Spain.

CDR3 length: 16 amino acids. V shed 0 bases and J 13 bases; nucleotides not matched to a gene: 14. Germline values: CDR1 MNHEY, CDR2 SVGAGI. Original methodology: Estimated nucleated cell counts came from reference gene primer amplification. Repertoires were generated with immunoSEQ multiplex PCR, while TCRdb's copy carries only in-frame clones and drops some. V and J calls and clone size come straight from that table; D and trimming were deduced from the DNA. The table records around 190,000 clones, approximately 80% of them present only once. Material: peripheral blood. The V call is TRBV6-5, the J call TRBJ2-3; 9 nucleotides line up with TRBD2. This TCR derives from a human donor in a cohort sampled during active COVID-19. The CDR3 DNA reads TGTGCCAGCAGTTACTCGATTCTGCGGGAGGGCCGGGTCGAGTATTTT. Translating gives CASSYSILREGRVEYF.